This T cell receptor beta chain was obtained from a study of blood T cell repertoires in COVID-19. The data were produced by immunoSEQ multiplex PCR, yet TCRdb's version contains in-frame clones alone and is incomplete. The sample shows around 220,000 clones, around 90% of them seen only once. Membership in each cohort depended on participant-reported clinical history. Germline CDR1 SQVTM, CDR2 ANQGSEA. The junction had 4 bases not matched to a gene; V was cut back by 7 bases and J by 7 bases. This CDR3 comprises 13 residues. Input material: PBMCs or T cells enriched from blood (not recorded which). The TCR comes from a young woman with acute COVID-19. This chain links TRBV29-1 with TRBJ2-1; 13 bases map to TRBD2. CDR3 sequence (DNA): TGCAGCGCTGGACTAGCGGGAGAGAATGAGCAGTTCTTC. This gives the protein CSAGLAGENEQFF.